The 13 T cell receptor beta chains below all came from one sample that was sequenced in a study of blood T cell repertoires in COVID-19. Produced via immunoSEQ multiplex PCR; TCRdb's table is partial and in-frame only. The top ten clones hold roughly 5.5% of a sample with roughly 100,000 clones, 90% to 95% of them seen once. The sequencing input was peripheral blood. The source of these receptors is a human donor in a cohort sampled during active COVID-19.

The V call is TRBV2, the J call TRBJ2-1; 8 bases align to TRBD2. In germline, CDR1 is SNHLY, CDR2 FYNNEI. The CDR3 spans 15 residues. Trimming removed 6 bases from V and 3 bases from J; junction bases left unmatched: 7. The CDR3 DNA reads as TGTGCCAGCAGCAGAACTAGCGGAGTCTACAATGAGCAGTTCTTC. It encodes CASSRTSGVYNEQFF.

This clone was counted a single time. The rearrangement uses TRBV27 and TRBJ1-1; 11 positions agree with TRBD1. Germline V CDR1 and CDR2: MNHEY, SMNVEV (reference sequence). With 5 bases clipped from V and 4 bases from J, the junction kept 9 bases outside the gene matches. The CDR3 runs to 16 residues. The CDR3 region is CASSPRTGGWGTEAFF. The CDR3 nucleotides read TGTGCCAGCAGTCCTCGGACAGGGGGCTGGGGCACTGAAGCTTTCTTT.

In nucleotides, the CDR3 is TGTGCCAGCAGTCAGACAGCGTATAGCAATCAGCCCCAGCATTTT. Translating it yields CASSQTAYSNQPQHF. The chain combines TRBV4-2 with TRBJ1-5, with a tentative D call TRBD1 (5 bases). The V and J ends lost 6 bases and 0 bases respectively, with 12 bases between them. Germline assignment: CDR1 LGHNA and CDR2 YNFKEQ. This CDR3 contains 15 residues.

The V gene is TRBV5-1, the J gene TRBJ2-1; 9 bases are shared with TRBD1. V dropped 4 bases and J dropped 6; count of bases not matched to a gene: 8. The CDR3 is 15 amino acids. Germline V gene lookup returns CDR1 SGHRS and CDR2 YFSETQ. CDR3 sequence reads: CASSGGGTGSNEQFF. The CDR3 region has the DNA TGCGCCAGCAGCGGTGGGGGGACAGGGTCCAATGAGCAGTTCTTC.

The chain is built from TRBV13 and TRBJ2-7, with TRBD1 identical over 9 bases. Germline CDR1 reads PRHDT; CDR2 reads FYEKMQ (reference sequence). This CDR3 region has 16 residues. J gave up 4 bases and V 0 bases, and 7 bases lay outside the gene matches. CDR3 amino acids: CASSLGGGTGRYEQYF. CDR3 nucleotide sequence: TGTGCCAGCAGCTTAGGAGGTGGGACAGGGAGGTACGAGCAGTACTTC.

J is TRBJ2-4 and V is TRBV6-2 or TRBV6-3; TRBD1 is a possible D gene (6 bases). The CDR3 is made up of 15 amino acids. V was trimmed by 2 bases and J by 5 bases, leaving 13 bases between them. Looked up from germline, CDR1 is MNHEY and CDR2 is SVGEGT. CDR3 in DNA: TGTGCCAGCAGTTACCCCCCCAGGGGAGAAAACATTCAGTACTTC. Protein sequence: CASSYPPRGENIQYF.

The V call is TRBV24-1, the J call TRBJ2-5; 7 nucleotides line up with TRBD1. The CDR3 is made up of 16 amino acids. The germline V gene encodes CDR1 KGHDR and CDR2 SFDVKD. V gave up 2 bases and J gave up 5 bases; unmatched junction bases: 10. The CDR3 loop is CATSDWVQGLRETQYF. DNA of the CDR3: TGTGCCACCAGTGATTGGGTACAGGGGCTAAGGGAGACCCAGTACTTC.

This clone was found once. The chain links TRBV6-2 or TRBV6-3 to TRBJ2-1, with 9 bases lining up with TRBD2. CDR3 length: 14 residues. J gave up 7 bases and V 2 bases, and 3 bases lay outside the gene matches. CDR1 is MNHEY, CDR2 SVGEGT, per germline. CDR3 protein: CASSYALAGNEQFF. CDR3 bases: TGTGCCAGCAGTTACGCGCTAGCGGGGAATGAGCAGTTCTTC.

This clone was recorded a few times. CDR3 sequence reads: CASSLGGAGNQPQHF. For the CDR3, the DNA is TGTGCCAGCAGCTTGGGGGGGGCGGGAAATCAGCCCCAGCATTTT. This chain uses TRBV6-5 with TRBJ1-5; a possible D gene is TRBD1 (6 bases). CDR1 and CDR2 (germline): MNHEY, SVGAGI. Trimming left V 6 bases short and J 4 bases short, with 16 bases between. CDR3 length: 15 amino acids.

J is TRBJ1-1 and V is TRBV20-1, with D unclear. The CDR3 sequence is 8 residues long. The V end lost 6 bases, the J end lost 11 bases, and 7 bases lay between the germline ends. Germline values: CDR1 DFQATT, CDR2 SNEGSKA (reference sequence). The CDR3 DNA sequence: TGCAGTGCCCCCGGGGCTTTCTTT. This encodes CSAPGAFF.

The table lists this clone with a count of one. In DNA form, the CDR3 reads TGCGCCAGCAGCCAAGGGGCCGGGACAGTGAACACTGAAGCTTTCTTT. The encoded protein is CASSQGAGTVNTEAFF. This chain joins TRBV4-3 and TRBJ1-1; 7 bases align to TRBD1. V dropped 1 base and J dropped 0; count of bases not matched to a gene: 5. CDR3 length equals 16 residues. Per germline, CDR1 LGHNA and CDR2 YSLEER.

The rearrangement joins TRBV5-6 to TRBJ1-6; 8 bases agree with TRBD1. Trimming cost V 0 bases and J 10 bases; bases outside gene matches: 9. The CDR3 has 16 residues. Germline CDR1 is SGHDT and CDR2 is YYEEEE. The DNA for the CDR3 is TGTGCCAGCAGCTTGGAAAGTAGTGCAGGGGGCTCACCCCTCCACTTT. Protein: CASSLESSAGGSPLHF.

The chain uses TRBV19 and TRBJ1-2, with D maybe TRBD1 (6 bases). The CDR3 sequence is 14 residues long. Germline assignment: CDR1 LNHDA and CDR2 SQIVND (reference sequence). Trimming took 6 bases from V and 4 from J, leaving 15 bases between them. In nucleotides, the CDR3 is TGTGCCAGTAGACTACAGGGAAGTTCCTATGGCTACACCTTC. Translating it yields CASRLQGSSYGYTF.